Detailed here is one TCR beta chain. A few counts support this clonotype. Its antigen is unknown. No base qualities exist here, and no much larger clone lies one base off it. Ficoll-Paque density gradient centrifugation was used to isolate PBMCs. The CDR3, cysteine through phenylalanine, is 13 amino acids long. The entry retains the CDR3 DNA only, 39 bases that are in frame from base 1. V and J are truncated by 1 base and 8 bases respectively, leaving an intervening sequence of 10 bases. CDR1 and CDR2 (SGDLS, YYNGEE) derive from the germline V gene. The record originates from a study of T-cell memory formation after mild COVID-19 (dated by TCRdb to 2020 to 2023). Background on the whole study: TCR sequence clusters from the two donors were found to be largely donor specific. In a couple of donors, T-cell clones that expanded and contracted after mild COVID-19 were tracked by sequencing TCRalpha and TCRbeta repertoires over time. The cohort was made up of two young adult volunteers, one female and one male, who were previously healthy.

Reads for this sample came from an Illumina NovaSeq 6000. TCRalpha and TCRbeta cDNA libraries were built by 5'RACE with constant-segment primers, adding sample barcodes and unique molecular identifiers. RNA was extracted from every sample with Trizol reagent. Library amplification was performed in two PCR steps, and a second sample barcode and Illumina TruSeq adapters were introduced in the second step. The libraries were sequenced on an Illumina NovaSeq using 2 x 150 bp paired-end reads. In the original analysis: Demultiplexing of reads and collapsing into UMI-guided consensus sequences were performed with migec v1.2.7. Using mixcr v2.1.11, UMI consensuses were aligned to TRA and TRB V and J templates and then assembled into clonotypes. A clonotype was counted as expanded or contracted only when both edgeR and NoisET called the clonotype significant, with the noise models trained on biological replicates. For edgeR calls, the thresholds were a false discovery rate-adjusted p below 0.01 and a log2 fold-change of 1. As an exploratory analysis of dynamics, PCA with hierarchical clustering was applied to max-normalized trajectories of the 1000 most abundant clonotypes. Each responding clone was given a CD4 or CD8 phenotype based on the CD4+ and CD8+ repertoires, which had been sequenced separately. The public sequencing data were trimmed at Q25 with fastp and processed into clonotypes with MiXCR by TCRdb, which kept only in-frame beta chains. Each CDR3 protein appears once, grouped with its most common genes and DNA. The V and J calls come from TCRdb's annotation, not from the publication. The sample data list 250,000 or so distinct CDR3 sequences, and roughly 18% of these were observed just once. The top ten clones comprise approximately 22% of the sample.

Broad study findings and their caveats: The second-wave clones that peaked on day 37 were not confirmed to be SARS-CoV-2 specific. The study included only two mild cases, and larger cohorts that include severe cases with pre-infection samples were judged to be necessary. The detection of some responding clones in pre-infection memory suggests that pre-existing cross-reactive memory T cells joined the SARS-CoV-2 response. Clones that contracted from day 15 to 85 showed balanced CD4/CD8 phenotypes, whereas a second wave of clones that expanded from day 15 to 37 leaned towards CD4+. Contracting CD4+ clones were found mainly in CM and EM memory subsets, while CD8+ clones were enriched in EMRA.

The sequence joins TRBV9 to TRBJ2-1; the D gene could be TRBD1 or TRBD2, each one agreeing over 6 bases. Sequenced sample: PBMCs or a T cell subset sorted from them (not recorded which). The source is a man in his late teens or twenties who had mild COVID-19 (a few samples of this study predate the infection). The sample titles of this study are shuffled in the database, so cell type and time point are left out; the donor was told from shared clones. The CDR3 amino acid sequence is: CASSVTGADEQFF. The DNA reads TGTGCCAGCAGCGTAACGGGGGCGGATGAGCAGTTCTTC.